One and the same sample provided the 20 T cell receptor beta chains below, sequenced in a study of T cell responses to AZD1222 COVID-19 vaccine (dated by TCRdb to 2020 to 2023). Taken with the paper, the label for time point translates to: baseline before first vaccination. The treatment or condition label, as the study defines it: meningococcal conjugate vaccine given as trial control. Library construction relied on the immunoSEQ multiplex PCR assay. As stored in TCRdb, this immuneACCESS dataset retains in-frame rearrangements with V and J assigned. A fraction of the clones does not appear; measured against another copy, unresolved V genes explain less than half of the discrepancy, and the remainder lacks a known reason. In this sample the table shows 200,000 to 250,000 clones, about 92% of which occur a single time. Around 1% of the sample rests with the top ten. Sequences were derived from peripheral blood, sampled on day 0 of MenACWY control vaccination. Every receptor here comes from an adult in good health.

The chain couples TRBV7-2 to TRBJ2-1; 9 bases fit TRBD1. CDR1 SGHTA and CDR2 FQGNSA come from the germline V gene. The CDR3 covers 13 residues. The V gene end was trimmed by 4 bases and the J gene end by 8 bases; junction bases not matched to a gene: 3. The CDR3 sequence: CASSSTGGYEQFF. In DNA form, the CDR3 reads TGTGCCAGCAGCTCGACAGGGGGTTATGAGCAGTTCTTC.

Written as DNA, the CDR3 is TGCGCCAGCAGCCCAACCGGAGGAAGGGTCTATGGCTACACCTTC. This gives the protein CASSPTGGRVYGYTF. The chain is built from TRBV4-1 and TRBJ1-2; D unresolved. CDR1 MGHRA and CDR2 YSYEKL come from the germline V gene. The V gene lost 4 bases and the J gene lost 4 bases, with 16 bases spanning the gap. The CDR3 length is 15 residues.

The rearrangement uses TRBV18 and TRBJ1-1; 12 nucleotides align to TRBD1. The CDR3 sequence is 14 residues long. Germline-derived CDR1 and CDR2 are KGHSH and LQKENI. Germline trimming cut 3 bases from V and 4 bases from J; bases unmatched to any gene: 0. CDR3 coding DNA: TGTGCCAGCTCACCGGGACAGGGGGCCACTGAAGCTTTCTTT. It specifies CASSPGQGATEAFF.

This CDR3 is CASRTSTQDEQFF. As DNA, the CDR3 is TGTGCCAGCAGAACAAGTACCCAGGATGAGCAGTTCTTC. The rearrangement links TRBV3-1 (or the pseudogene TRBV3-2) to TRBJ2-1; D unclear. Trimming pared 6 bases from V and 8 bases from J, leaving 14 bases between. The V gene's germline CDR1 is LGHDT and CDR2 YNNKEL (reference sequence). The CDR3 consists of 13 residues.

The chain recombines TRBV21-1 with TRBJ2-3; TRBD1, the table's D call, was not compared with the DNA. TRBV21-1 is flagged as a pseudogene. This CDR3 is 14 amino acids long. The CDR3 reads CASSKPLTPDTQYF. The CDR3 DNA is TGTGCCAGCAGCAAACCCTTGACACCAGATACGCAGTATTTT.

The J gene is TRBJ1-3, the V gene TRBV6-5; D not certain. Germline V lookup: CDR1 MNHEY, CDR2 SVGAGI. The ends were cut back, 0 bases at V and 4 bases at J, with 10 bases in the middle. The CDR3 is 15 residues long. This CDR3 reads CASSYSNRVGNTIYF. DNA of the CDR3: TGTGCCAGCAGTTACTCGAACCGGGTGGGAAACACCATATATTTT.

The V call is TRBV29-1, the J call TRBJ2-1; D might be TRBD1 (6 bases). Germline V lookup: CDR1 SQVTM, CDR2 ANQGSEA. This CDR3 region has 12 residues. V was shortened by 8 bases and J by 5 bases, with 13 bases between the two germline ends. CDR3 bases: TGCAGCCTGGGGGCCCGAAACAATGAGCAGTTCTTC. Amino acid sequence: CSLGARNNEQFF.

The chain carries TRBV2 and TRBJ1-2; D gene unclear. Germline V gene data show CDR1 as SNHLY and CDR2 as FYNNEI. There are 14 residues in the CDR3. Trimming took off 4 bases at V and 4 bases at J, with 13 bases between the two ends. The CDR3 loop reads CASSVRHGGYGYTF. CDR3 DNA: TGTGCCAGCAGTGTTCGACACGGAGGCTATGGCTACACCTTC.

The chain combines TRBV7-2 with TRBJ2-1; TRBD1 agrees at 7 bases. Germline values: CDR1 SGHTA, CDR2 FQGNSA. This CDR3 spans 14 amino acids. The trim removed 4 bases at V and 6 bases at J, leaving 6 bases unmatched. CDR3 loop: CASSSGQPLNEQFF. CDR3 coding DNA: TGTGCCAGCAGCTCGGGACAGCCTCTCAATGAGCAGTTCTTC. Using reference TRBV7-2 and TRBJ2-1 for the parts outside the CDR3, the full variable domain is GAGVSQSPSNKVTEKGKDVELRCDPISGHTALYWYRQSLGQGLEFLIYFQGNSAPDKSGLPSDRFSAERTGGSVSTLTIQRTQQEDSAVYLCASSSGQPLNEQFFGPGTRLTVL.

The V gene is TRBV10-1, the J gene TRBJ1-4; D not resolved. Between the trimmed V and J ends, which lost 6 bases and 11 bases, there was a span of 13 bases. CDR1 and CDR2 (germline): WNHNN, SYGVQD (reference sequence). The CDR3 covers 12 residues. CDR3: CASRADPLKLFF. The CDR3 nucleotides read TGCGCCAGCAGGGCGGACCCCTTGAAACTGTTTTTT.

V usage is TRBV6-2 or TRBV6-3 and J usage is TRBJ1-5; D call uncertain. Germline-derived CDR1 and CDR2 are MNHEY and SVGEGT. The CDR3 has 14 residues. With 2 bases removed from V and 5 bases from J, the gap between germline ends came to 10 bases. The CDR3 region is CASSYGLPYQPQHF. The DNA of the CDR3 is TGTGCCAGCAGTTACGGGCTGCCCTATCAGCCCCAGCATTTT.

The chain carries TRBV7-8 and TRBJ1-2; no definite D call. Trimming pared 5 bases from V and 8 bases from J, leaving 12 bases between. Germline-derived CDR1 and CDR2 are SGHVS and FQNEAQ. This CDR3 is built from 12 residues. CDR3: CASSPAGGGYTF. For the CDR3, the DNA is TGTGCCAGCAGCCCAGCCGGTGGCGGCTACACCTTC.

CDR3 region: CASSQAGTGDSPLHF. CDR3 bases: TGTGCCAGCAGCCAGGCCGGGACGGGCGATTCACCCCTCCACTTT. The V and J genes are TRBV3-1 (or the pseudogene TRBV3-2) and TRBJ1-6; possibly TRBD1 for D (5 bases). The V end lost 3 bases, the J end lost 8 bases, and 14 bases lay between the germline ends. The length of the CDR3 is 15 residues. Germline CDR1 is LGHDT and CDR2 is YNNKEL (reference sequence).

The chain uses TRBV5-1 and TRBJ2-2; 13 nucleotides agree with TRBD2. CDR1 and CDR2 from the germline V gene are SGHRS and YFSETQ. V shed 3 bases, J shed 6 bases, and the junction held 8 bases outside the gene matches. The CDR3 consists of 17 residues. DNA of the CDR3: TGCGCCAGCAGCTCCGGAGGGACTAGCGGGGTGTCCGGGGAGCTGTTTTTT. Its translation: CASSSGGTSGVSGELFF. The variable domain in full, with the rest retrieved from reference TRBV5-1 and TRBJ2-2, is KAGVTQTPRYLIKTRGQQVTLSCSPISGHRSVSWYQQTPGQGLQFLFEYFSETQRNKGNFPGRFSGRQFSNSRSEMNVSTLELGDSALYLCASSSGGTSGVSGELFFGEGSRLTVL.

This chain links TRBV7-8 with TRBJ2-1; D possibly uses TRBD1 or TRBD2 (5 bases each). This CDR3 has 15 residues. Germline-derived CDR1 and CDR2 are SGHVS and FQNEAQ. V was trimmed by 5 bases and J by 5 bases, leaving 16 bases between them. CDR3 region: CASSPLGGRNNEQFF. DNA of the CDR3: TGTGCCAGCAGCCCCCTTGGGGGTAGGAACAATGAGCAGTTCTTC.

The chain couples TRBV4-2 to TRBJ2-7; 10 nucleotides agree with TRBD1. The CDR3 is made up of 13 amino acids. V lost 8 bases and J lost 6; bases outside the gene matches: 7. Germline V gene data show CDR1 as LGHNA and CDR2 as YNFKEQ. CDR3 loop: CASARDRGSEQYF. The CDR3 DNA is TGTGCCAGCGCTCGGGACAGGGGCTCCGAGCAGTACTTC.

V is TRBV5-1 and J is TRBJ2-5; 9 bases map to TRBD1. CDR1 and CDR2 from the germline V gene are SGHRS and YFSETQ. V shed 7 bases, J shed 4 bases, and the junction held 11 bases outside the gene matches. This CDR3 spans 15 amino acids. CDR3 amino acids: CASGRQGGFLETQYF. DNA of the CDR3: TGCGCCAGCGGTCGACAGGGGGGTTTTTTAGAGACCCAGTACTTC.

The genes are TRBV7-2 and TRBJ1-5; maybe TRBD1 (6 bases). Trimming shortened V by 1 base and J by 1 base, and 17 bases separated the two germline ends. The length of the CDR3 is 18 residues. The germline CDR1 and CDR2 sequences are SGHTA and FQGNSA. CDR3 in DNA: TGTGCCAGCAGCTTAGTCCCGGGCCAAAGGGGGAGCAATCAGCCCCAGCATTTT. Translating it yields CASSLVPGQRGSNQPQHF.

The rearrangement links TRBV18 to TRBJ2-7; 7 nucleotides match TRBD1. V trimming: 6 bases; J trimming: 1 base; junction bases outside the gene matches: 3. Germline assignment: CDR1 KGHSH and CDR2 LQKENI. The CDR3 sequence is 13 residues long. The CDR3 is CASSAGGSYEQYF. DNA for the CDR3: TGTGCCAGCTCCGCAGGGGGTTCCTACGAGCAGTACTTC. Full variable domain (rest looked up from reference TRBV18 and TRBJ2-7): NAGVMQNPRHLVRRRGQEARLRCSPMKGHSHVYWYRQLPEEGLKFMVYLQKENIIDESGMPKERFSAEFPKEGPSILRIQQVVRGDSAAYFCASSAGGSYEQYFGPGTRLTVT.

The chain carries TRBV4-3 and TRBJ1-3; no definite D call. The CDR3 loop spans 17 amino acids. V lost 4 bases and J 2 bases, leaving 18 bases between the germline ends. Germline V CDR1 and CDR2: LGHNA, YSLEER. The DNA for the CDR3 is TGCGCCAGCAGCCGAGAACCCCAGGACTCTACTGGAAACACCATATATTTT. It yields the protein CASSREPQDSTGNTIYF.